This is a list of T cell receptor beta chains from one sample in a study of CD8 T cells in ankylosing spondylitis. TCRdb reprocessed the 5' RACE reads with MiXCR, giving one entry per CDR3 protein. The sample lists roughly 700,000 distinct CDR3 sequences, 19% seen once, with roughly a fifth in the top ten. The sequencing input was blood, either unsorted or a sorted T cell fraction (not recorded which). Every receptor here comes from a male donor with ankylosing spondylitis. The CDR3 runs from the conserved cysteine through the conserved F or W. D genes are given only for firm matches. Clone size is shown for a subset of rows, as once, few, many or a class of expanded clone.

clone_size	v_call	d_call	j_call	cdr3_nt	cdr3_aa
NA	TRBV2	NA	TRBJ2-3	TGTGCCAGCAGTGAAGTAGAGGTTCGCGGGACAGTTATATCACTCGTCCAGACGCATACGCAGTATTTT	CASSEVEVRGTVISLVQTHTQYF
few	TRBV5-1	NA	TRBJ2-3	TGCGCCAGTACATCCGAAAGCGGGCCCACAGATACGCAGTATTTT	CASTSESGPTDTQYF
few	TRBV2	NA	TRBJ1-4	TGTGCCAGCAGGTGGACAGTAGGAGAAGAAAAACTGTTTTTT	CASRWTVGEEKLFF
few	TRBV12-3/TRBV12-4	NA	TRBJ1-1	TGTGCCTCCTTACGGGGCGGCGGCACTGAAGCTTTCTTT	CASLRGGGTEAFF
few	TRBV4-3	TRBD2	TRBJ2-7	TGCGCCAGCAGCCAGTCATGGACTAGCGTTTCTCTCGAGCAGTACTTC	CASSQSWTSVSLEQYF
NA	TRBV28	TRBD1	TRBJ2-5	TGTGCCAGCAGTGAGACAGGGAAAGGAGAGACCCAGTACTTC	CASSETGKGETQYF
NA	TRBV6-1	TRBD1	TRBJ2-1	TGTGCCAGCAGATTTCACAGGGGAAATGAGCAGTTCTTC	CASRFHRGNEQFF
NA	TRBV5-1	TRBD1	TRBJ2-7	TGCGCCAGCAGCACAGGAACCTCCGGGACAGGGGTATACGAGCAGTACTTC	CASSTGTSGTGVYEQYF
few	TRBV10-3	NA	TRBJ1-1	TGTGCCATCAGAAACAGAGGGGAGAACACTGAAGCTTTCTTT	CAIRNRGENTEAFF
NA	TRBV5-1	NA	TRBJ1-1	TGCGCCAGCAGCTTGGCCGTGGGCACCGACACTGAAGCTTTCTTT	CASSLAVGTDTEAFF
NA	TRBV5-1	NA	TRBJ1-4	TGCGCCAGCAGCTTGGGGAGCAGAACAACTAATGAAAAACTGTTTTTT	CASSLGSRTTNEKLFF
NA	TRBV27	NA	TRBJ2-1	TGTGCCAGCAGTCCCCGGGACTTCTACAATGAGCAGTTCTTC	CASSPRDFYNEQFF
NA	TRBV5-1	TRBD1	TRBJ2-5	TGCGCCAGCAGCATACAGGGGGCTTTCCAAGAGACCCAGTACTTC	CASSIQGAFQETQYF
NA	TRBV29-1	TRBD1	TRBJ2-3	TGCAGCGTTGAAGAAGGGACAGGGCGGGGAGATACGCAGTATTTT	CSVEEGTGRGDTQYF
once	TRBV19	NA	TRBJ1-6	TGTGCCAGTAGCGGCGAAGGGGGGAATTCACCCCTCCACTTT	CASSGEGGNSPLHF
NA	TRBV7-9	NA	TRBJ1-6	TGTGCCAGCAGCTTAGGGACGGGGTCACCCCTCCACTTT	CASSLGTGSPLHF
NA	TRBV9	NA	TRBJ2-2	TGTGCCAGCAGCCCCCGGGGGCGGGGGACCACCGGGGAGCTGTTTTTT	CASSPRGRGTTGELFF
few	TRBV15	TRBD2	TRBJ2-3	TGTGCCACCAGCCAGAGCGGGAACACAGATACGCAGTATTTT	CATSQSGNTDTQYF
NA	TRBV29-1	TRBD2	TRBJ2-1	TGCAGCGTTGAACCACAGGGACTAGGTGAGCAGTTCTTC	CSVEPQGLGEQFF
NA	TRBV12-3/TRBV12-4	NA	TRBJ2-3	TGTGCCAGCACCGGCCAGGGGCTTAGCACAGATACGCAGTATTTT	CASTGQGLSTDTQYF
many	TRBV10-3	NA	TRBJ2-2	TGTGCCATCAGTGAACTTAGGACAGAGAATACCGGGGAGCTGTTTTTT	CAISELRTENTGELFF
NA	TRBV20-1	NA	TRBJ2-4	TGCAGTGCCCCCCCCGGGGGCCGAGCCAAAAACATTCAGTACTTC	CSAPPGGRAKNIQYF
NA	TRBV5-6	NA	TRBJ2-3	TGTGCCAGCAGCTTGGAGGGGAGGCCTGATACGCAGTATTTT	CASSLEGRPDTQYF
NA	TRBV12-3/TRBV12-4	NA	TRBJ1-1	TGTGCCAGCAGTTCCAGAGGGGGGGTGAGCACTGAAGCTTTCTTT	CASSSRGGVSTEAFF
few	TRBV12-3/TRBV12-4	NA	TRBJ1-2	TGTGCCAGCAGCAGCCTCCAGGGGCGGACTGGCTACACCTTC	CASSSLQGRTGYTF
few	TRBV7-3	TRBD2	TRBJ2-1	TGTGCCAGCAGCGTCGGACTAGCGGGGGGAACCTCCTACAATGAGCAGTTCTTC	CASSVGLAGGTSYNEQFF
few	TRBV29-1	NA	TRBJ2-1	TGCAGCGTTGGTGCACGCTACAATGAGCAGTTCTTC	CSVGARYNEQFF
NA	TRBV4-3	NA	TRBJ2-5	TGCGCCAGCAGCCAAGATCGGTACTCGGCCCAGTACTTC	CASSQDRYSAQYF
once	TRBV7-9	NA	TRBJ2-5	TGTGCCAGCAGCTTAGGCGAAATCAGGTACCAAGAGACCCAGTACTTC	CASSLGEIRYQETQYF
few	TRBV7-9	TRBD1	TRBJ2-3	TGTGCCAGCAGCTCGCCGGGACAGGGGATTTTGGATACGCAGTATTTT	CASSSPGQGILDTQYF
NA	TRBV10-3	TRBD1	TRBJ1-1	TGTGCCATCAAAGGCTCGTGGGTGGACAGGAAGAACACTGAAGCTTTCTTT	CAIKGSWVDRKNTEAFF
few	TRBV7-9	TRBD1	TRBJ2-5	TGTGCCAGCAAATCCGGGACAGACCAAGAGACCCAGTACTTC	CASKSGTDQETQYF
NA	TRBV20-1	NA	TRBJ1-5	TGCAGTGTCGTACGGAAAGATAGCAATCAGCCCCAGCATTTT	CSVVRKDSNQPQHF
few	TRBV6-1	TRBD2	TRBJ2-1	TGTGCCAGCAGTACAACAGGGACTAGCCAGGATGAGCAGTTCTTC	CASSTTGTSQDEQFF
NA	TRBV29-1	NA	TRBJ2-5	TGCAGCGTTCGAGGTATGGGAAAAGAGACCCAGTACTTC	CSVRGMGKETQYF
NA	TRBV6-1	TRBD1	TRBJ1-1	TGTGCCAGCAGTCAGACAGGGTCCGCAAACACTGAAGCTTTCTTT	CASSQTGSANTEAFF
NA	TRBV20-1	NA	TRBJ1-5	TGCAGTGCTAGAGAGGGGGCTCAGCCCCAGCATTTT	CSAREGAQPQHF